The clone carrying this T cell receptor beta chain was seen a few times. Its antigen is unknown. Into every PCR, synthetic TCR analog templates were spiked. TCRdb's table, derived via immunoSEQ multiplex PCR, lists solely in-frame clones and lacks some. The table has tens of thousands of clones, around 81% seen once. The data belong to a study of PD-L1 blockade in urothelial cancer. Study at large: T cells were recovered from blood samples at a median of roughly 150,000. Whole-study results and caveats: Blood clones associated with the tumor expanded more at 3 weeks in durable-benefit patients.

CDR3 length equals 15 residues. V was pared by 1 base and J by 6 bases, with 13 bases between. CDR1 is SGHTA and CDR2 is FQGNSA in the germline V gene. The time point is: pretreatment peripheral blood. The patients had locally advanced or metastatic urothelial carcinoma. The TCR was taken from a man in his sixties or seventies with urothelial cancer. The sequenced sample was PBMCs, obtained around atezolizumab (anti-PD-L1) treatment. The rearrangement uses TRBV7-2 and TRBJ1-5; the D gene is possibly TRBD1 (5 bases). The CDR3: CASSLVRGASQPQHF. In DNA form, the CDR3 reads TGTGCCAGCAGCTTAGTACGCGGGGCTAGTCAGCCCCAGCATTTT.